This TCR beta chain stems from a study of T cell responses to AZD1222 COVID-19 vaccine (dated by TCRdb to the early 2020s). About the study as a whole: AZD1222 recipients given second doses at about 4 weeks or at about 12 weeks were pooled, since spike-specific TCR depth and breadth were not found to differ between the two schedules. Enrollment into the trials was organized by age into subgroups of 18-55, 56-69 and 70-plus years, and those subgroups contained roughly 140, 27 and 60 TCR-sequenced participants, respectively. A total of more than 230 trial participants underwent TCR sequencing, of whom 200 to 220 received two doses of AZD1222 and approximately 25 received two doses of the MenACWY control vaccine. Overall study outcomes, separate from this receptor: Spike-specific TCR breadth and depth rose significantly after two AZD1222 doses compared with day 0 and with MenACWY recipients. Epitopes outside the regions mutated in the B.1.351 and B.1.1.7 variants were reportedly recognized by nearly half of the unique spike-specific TCRs. In the small 56-69-year group, the increase in depth fell short of significance, most likely because of low power. Most participants were white British and females outnumbered males, and the authors suggested that clonal diversity may have been underestimated. CD4 TCRs associated with the vaccine covered the entire spike protein, and the dominant responses were in regions 160-218 and 743-854. Because no day 14 peak-response samples were available, repertoires were characterized only after the peak T cell response. Conclusions about previously exposed vaccinees are limited because only five or six AZD1222 recipients were SARS-CoV-2 seropositive at baseline.

The CDR3 regions of human TCRbeta chains were analyzed by immunosequencing. Per the authors' processing: Repertoire TCRs were matched against a reference library of SARS-CoV-2-specific TCRs generated with the MIRA antigen-specificity platform. Breadth was defined as the fraction of unique TCRs that were SARS-CoV-2-associated, and depth was defined as the fraction of total T cells that were SARS-CoV-2-associated. Using the MIRA data, every spike-specific TCR was mapped to the spike region that the TCR reacted to and assigned to either a CD4 or a CD8 class. Log10-transformed breadth and depth values were compared by one-way ANOVA with Sidak's multiple comparisons tests. TCRdb re-hosts the immuneACCESS table, in-frame sequences only. Its copies lack some clones; in the studies checked, an unresolved V gene accounts for under half of them, and the cause for the rest is not known. V and J calls plus clone size are reproduced from that table; the DNA served to infer D and trimming. The sample table records approximately 150,000 clones; 75% to 90% of these occur just once. Of the sample, about 1.5% falls within the top ten clones.

The CDR3 covers 14 residues, taking in both the cysteine and the phenylalanine. The entry retains the CDR3 DNA only, 42 bases that are in frame from base 1. Based on the germline V gene, the CDR1 and CDR2 sequences are SGHDN and FVKESK. Trimming takes 4 bases from V and 7 bases from J, and the germline ends sit 16 bases apart. Taken with the paper, the label for time point translates to: baseline before first vaccination. Samples from vaccinated people were obtained from the UK trials COV001 and COV002, which included a single-blind randomized controlled phase 2/3 trial of AZD1222 (ChAdOx1 nCoV-19) in healthy adults. For TCRbeta chain sequencing, PBMC samples from trial participants were taken at day 0 and at day 28 after the second dose. Turning to this clone: Its antigen has not been determined. No quality values exist for individual bases; no much larger clone is one base distant.

The sequence is built from TRBV14 and TRBJ2-5, with a weak D call of TRBD1 (6 bases match). The sample in question was peripheral blood, obtained on day 0 of AZD1222 vaccination. This sequence originates from an adult in good health. Read as DNA, the sequence is TGTGCCAGCAGCCGCCTCGACAGGACCGGGACCCAGTACTTC. It translates as CASSRLDRTGTQYF. Reference TRBV14 and TRBJ2-5 genes cover what lies past the CDR3, so the full variable domain is EAGVTQFPSHSVIEKGQTVTLRCDPISGHDNLYWYRRVMGKEIKFLLHFVKESKQDESGMPNNRFLAERTGGTYSTLKVQPAELEDSGVYFCASSRLDRTGTQYFGPGTRLLVL.